This T cell receptor (beta chain) comes out of a study of OX40 agonist ivuxolimab in advanced cancers. This CDR3 has 15 residues. Germline loops: CDR1 PRHDT, CDR2 FYEKMQ (reference sequence). Deletions cut 5 bases from V and 0 bases from J, with 14 bases between. Researchers took blood at baseline, on cycle 4 day 1, and on cycle 7 day 1. Assay: immunoSEQ multiplex PCR; the TCRdb copy retains only in-frame clones and omits some. The sample lists some 70,000 clones, 91% occurring once. This specimen was CD4+ or CD8+ T cells sorted from blood, taken in a trial of the OX40 agonist ivuxolimab. This chain joins TRBV13 and TRBJ2-7; D is unclear. This TCR came from an adult with an advanced solid tumor such as melanoma, head and neck, liver or kidney cancer. The CDR3 region is CASSRGVPSSYEQYF. CDR3 bases: TGTGCCAGCAGCCGAGGTGTCCCCAGCTCCTACGAGCAGTACTTC.